The T cell receptor beta chain described here comes from a study of cytomegalovirus exposure and HLA in healthy donors. Study findings and constraints: The study listed approximately 160 cytomegalovirus-associated TCR beta chains. CMV serostatus stood as the only immune exposure information on hand. A further, later analysis showed that HLA-associated TCR beta chains (compared with equally common others) were more clonally expanded.

With regard to this clone: The target antigen is unknown.

V was cut by 2 bases and J by 4 bases, with 8 bases left in between. This CDR3 contains 13 residues. Germline values: CDR1 MNHNY, CDR2 SVGAGI (reference sequence). The PCR had 60 Vbeta and 13 Jbeta primers. Original processing notes: The count from a later analysis was some 80 million unique TCR beta chains, 9.5 million to 11 million of them shared. Some clones are missing from TCRdb's copy, which holds only in-frame ones; the method was immunoSEQ multiplex PCR. V, J and clone size derive from that table, while D and trimming were established from the DNA sequence. The sample consists of 95,000 to 150,000 clones, approximately 70% of them appearing once.

The sequenced material came from PBMCs. The sequence came from a man aged 18-30 years in good health and CMV-seronegative. This chain joins TRBV6-6 and TRBJ1-2; maybe TRBD1 (6 bases). CDR3 sequence: CASSYRTAYGYTF. The CDR3 nucleotides read TGTGCCAGCAGTTACAGGACAGCCTATGGCTACACCTTC.